These 24 T cell receptor beta chains were sequenced from one sample in a study of cytomegalovirus exposure and HLA in healthy donors. It was with 60 Vbeta and 13 Jbeta primers that the PCR ran. The table came from immunoSEQ multiplex PCR; TCRdb's copy has only in-frame clones and leaves some out. The repertoire holds about 130,000 clones, with roughly 72% as singletons. The sample consisted of PBMCs. The source of these receptors is a man aged 35-49 years in good health and CMV-seropositive.

The chain links TRBV10-2 to TRBJ1-2; D gene ambiguous. The V gene's germline CDR1 is WSHSY and CDR2 SAAADI. Trimming pared 1 base from V and 2 bases from J, leaving 5 bases between. The CDR3 contains 13 residues. CDR3 DNA: TGCGCCAGCAGTGAGTACATGAACTATGGCTACACCTTC. It specifies CASSEYMNYGYTF.

The rearrangement joins TRBV11-2 to TRBJ2-7; 7 bases map to TRBD1. V was pared by 5 bases and J by 3 bases, with 7 bases of the junction left unmatched. In germline, CDR1 is SGHAT, CDR2 FQNNGV. The CDR3 is 14 residues long. Here the CDR3 reads CASSPRDSYYEQYF. The CDR3 DNA is TGTGCCAGCAGCCCCCGGGACAGCTACTACGAGCAGTACTTC.

The chain is built from TRBV19 and TRBJ1-5; 7 bases fit TRBD1. CDR3 length: 17 amino acids. Losses at the gene ends were 5 bases for V and 0 bases for J; bases not matched to a gene: 10. Looked up from germline, CDR1 is LNHDA and CDR2 is SQIVND (reference sequence). The CDR3 is CASSSQPYRGSNQPQHF. The CDR3, as DNA: TGTGCCAGTAGTTCTCAACCTTACAGGGGTAGCAATCAGCCCCAGCATTTT.

In this sample, this clone turned up a few times. The genes are TRBV4-3 and TRBJ1-3; unclear D gene. V lost 4 bases, J lost 0 bases, and 10 bases lay in between. This CDR3 comprises 15 residues. Germline loops: CDR1 LGHNA, CDR2 YSLEER. The CDR3 region has the DNA TGCGCCAGCAGCCGGAACAGCGGCTCTGGAAACACCATATATTTT. Translated, it gives CASSRNSGSGNTIYF.

The chain employs TRBV29-1 and TRBJ2-2; no definite D call. The germline V gene encodes CDR1 SQVTM and CDR2 ANQGSEA. This CDR3 has 12 residues. The ends were cut back, 6 bases at V and 6 bases at J, with 11 bases in the middle. The CDR3 spells CSVARGPGELFF. Written as DNA, the CDR3 is TGCAGCGTCGCACGAGGCCCCGGGGAGCTGTTTTTT.

This chain connects TRBV4-1 to TRBJ2-7; 8 bases fit TRBD2. CDR3 size: 14 residues. With 3 bases clipped from V and 5 bases from J, the junction kept 6 bases outside the gene matches. Germline lookup yields CDR1 MGHRA and CDR2 YSYEKL. The chain's CDR3 is CASSHGSGGHEQYF. DNA of the CDR3: TGCGCCAGCAGCCACGGCAGCGGGGGCCACGAGCAGTACTTC.

This clone appeared a few times. The chain joins TRBV6-5 to TRBJ2-7, with D maybe TRBD2 (6 bases). Trimming took 2 bases from V and 4 from J, leaving 9 bases between them. The germline V gene has CDR1 MNHEY and CDR2 SVGAGI. The CDR3 is 13 residues long. CDR3 bases: TGTGCCAGCAGTTACGCCGGGACTTACGAGCAGTACTTC. Its translation is CASSYAGTYEQYF.

There are a few counts of this clone. This rearrangement joins TRBV29-1 to TRBJ2-7; 7 bases line up with TRBD2. V shed 7 bases, J shed 7 bases, and the junction held 10 bases outside the gene matches. This CDR3 has 12 amino acids. CDR1 and CDR2 from the germline V gene are SQVTM and ANQGSEA. In DNA form, the CDR3 reads TGCAGCGGGGGGGAGGGGACGCGAGAGCAGTACTTC. Amino acids: CSGGEGTREQYF.

This clone has a handful of counts. This sequence joins TRBV6-5 and TRBJ2-7; 9 bases map to TRBD1. The ends lost 6 bases at V and 4 bases at J; junction bases unmatched: 7. This CDR3 is built from 14 residues. Germline CDR1 MNHEY, CDR2 SVGAGI. The CDR3 DNA sequence: TGTGCCAGCAGCAACCCGGGACAGGGATACGAGCAGTACTTC. It codes for CASSNPGQGYEQYF.

V is TRBV27 and J is TRBJ1-2; D uncertain. The V and J ends lost 2 bases and 2 bases respectively, with 6 bases between them. Germline CDR1 reads MNHEY; CDR2 reads SMNVEV (reference sequence). There are 13 residues in the CDR3. The CDR3, as DNA: TGTGCCAGCAGTTTAACTGCCAACTATGGCTACACCTTC. It yields the protein CASSLTANYGYTF.

This sequence joins TRBV27 and TRBJ2-2, with D possibly being TRBD2 (7 bases). The V end lost 2 bases, the J end lost 0 bases, and 16 bases lay between the germline ends. Germline values: CDR1 MNHEY, CDR2 SMNVEV (reference sequence). This CDR3 region has 18 residues. The CDR3 reads CASSLGLWGGPNTGELFF. In DNA, the CDR3 is TGTGCCAGCAGTTTAGGCCTGTGGGGGGGGCCGAACACCGGGGAGCTGTTTTTT.

This clone was recorded a few times. The chain employs TRBV7-9 and TRBJ2-1, with 13 bases that match TRBD2. The junction had 11 bases not matched to a gene; V was cut back by 5 bases and J by 10 bases. The CDR3 covers 16 residues. CDR1 and CDR2 from the germline V gene are SEHNR and FQNEAQ (reference sequence). CDR3 protein: CASSPTTSGRAWEQFF. The CDR3 DNA is TGTGCCAGCAGCCCGACCACTAGCGGGAGGGCCTGGGAGCAGTTCTTC.

V is TRBV11-2 and J is TRBJ2-2; possibly TRBD1 for D (6 bases). The CDR3 runs 14 residues. Germline lookup yields CDR1 SGHAT and CDR2 FQNNGV. Trimming removed 3 bases from V and 9 bases from J, with 14 bases in between. CDR3 amino acids: CASSFRTGHRELFF. The CDR3 DNA sequence: TGTGCCAGCAGCTTCCGAACAGGGCACCGGGAGCTGTTTTTT.

The chain uses TRBV5-1 and TRBJ2-3; 10 bases are a match to TRBD2. CDR3 size: 19 residues. CDR1 and CDR2 (germline): SGHRS, YFSETQ. V was pared by 0 bases and J by 0 bases, with 10 bases of the junction left unmatched. The CDR3: CASSLVAGGISTSTDTQYF. Written as DNA, the CDR3 is TGCGCCAGCAGCTTGGTAGCGGGGGGCATAAGCACTAGCACAGATACGCAGTATTTT.

The rearrangement joins TRBV18 to TRBJ1-1, with 9 nucleotides matching TRBD1. Germline V gene data show CDR1 as KGHSH and CDR2 as LQKENI. The CDR3 has 15 amino acids. Trimming at V came to 5 bases and at J to 7 bases, leaving 11 bases not matched to a gene. The CDR3 here is CASSSNRGGQGEAFF. DNA of the CDR3: TGTGCCAGCTCATCCAACCGGGGGGGACAGGGTGAAGCTTTCTTT.

The chain carries TRBV6-5 and TRBJ2-1; D unclear. V was clipped by 7 bases and J by 7 bases, with 8 bases between them. The CDR3 runs to 11 residues. The germline V gene encodes CDR1 MNHEY and CDR2 SVGAGI. The CDR3 coding sequence is TGTGCCAGCATAGGAGAGAATGAGCAGTTCTTC. Residues: CASIGENEQFF.

The gene calls are TRBV5-6 and TRBJ1-4; TRBD1 might be the D (6 bases). The V gene's germline CDR1 is SGHDT and CDR2 YYEEEE. The V end was cut by 6 bases, the J end by 10 bases, with 16 bases between. The CDR3 contains 13 residues. This CDR3 is CASKRGNDRKLFF. CDR3 sequence (DNA): TGTGCCAGCAAGAGGGGGAATGATAGAAAACTGTTTTTT.

This clone was found once. The gene calls are TRBV28 and TRBJ1-2; TRBD1 matches 9 bases. The trim removed 5 bases at V and 5 bases at J, leaving 6 bases unmatched. This CDR3 spans 14 amino acids. Germline CDR1 reads MDHEN; CDR2 reads SYDVKM. This chain's CDR3 is CASSLGTGRYGYTF. The CDR3 nucleotides are TGTGCCAGCAGTCTAGGGACAGGGAGGTATGGCTACACCTTC.

The V and J genes are TRBV19 and TRBJ1-5; TRBD1 agrees at 11 bases. J gave up 4 bases and V 7 bases, and 12 bases lay outside the gene matches. The CDR3 has 17 amino acids. Germline V lookup: CDR1 LNHDA, CDR2 SQIVND (reference sequence). Here the CDR3 DNA reads TGTGCCAGTACCCCCCGCGGGACAGGGGGGAAAAATCAGCCCCAGCATTTT. Its protein product is CASTPRGTGGKNQPQHF.

This clone showed up just a few times. V is TRBV6-1 and J is TRBJ1-4; 7 bases map to TRBD1. With V trimmed by 2 bases and J by 7 bases, 7 bases remained unmatched. CDR1 is MNHNS and CDR2 is SASEGT in the germline V gene. The CDR3 contains 15 residues. CDR3 in DNA: TGTGCCAGCAGTGAACAGAGGGGGCGCAGTGAAAAACTGTTTTTT. This gives the protein CASSEQRGRSEKLFF.

The chain links TRBV6-5 to TRBJ1-1; possible D gene TRBD1, 6 bases. Germline V gene data show CDR1 as MNHEY and CDR2 as SVGAGI. V gave up 8 bases and J gave up 0 bases, with 16 bases separating them. The CDR3 runs to 15 residues. The CDR3 sequence: CASSWTALMNTEAFF. In DNA form, the CDR3 reads TGTGCCAGCTCGTGGACAGCCTTAATGAACACTGAAGCTTTCTTT.

This rearrangement joins TRBV27 to TRBJ1-4; the D is unclear. V shed 6 bases and J shed 7 bases, with 6 bases lying between them. Germline V gene data show CDR1 as MNHEY and CDR2 as SMNVEV (reference sequence). The length of the CDR3 is 11 residues. Here the CDR3 DNA reads TGTGCCAGCAGCCGGGGTGAAAAACTGTTTTTT. As protein: CASSRGEKLFF. Together with reference TRBV27 and TRBJ1-4, the CDR3 gives the full variable domain: EAQVTQNPRYLITVTGKKLTVTCSQNMNHEYMSWYRQDPGLGLRQIYYSMNVEVTDKGDVPEGYKVSRKEKRNFPLILESPSPNQTSLYFCASSRGEKLFFGSGTQLSVL.

V and J are TRBV5-4 and TRBJ2-3; 7 nucleotides match TRBD2. Germline loops: CDR1 SGHNT, CDR2 YYREEE (reference sequence). The length of the CDR3 is 14 residues. The V and J ends lost 2 bases and 2 bases, in that order; junction bases with no gene match: 2. CDR3 DNA sequence: TGTGCCAGCAGCTTCCAGCGGGACACAGATACGCAGTATTTT. This sequence encodes CASSFQRDTDTQYF.

The rearrangement joins TRBV7-7 to TRBJ2-5; tentatively, D is TRBD1 (7 bases). V lost 2 bases and J 5 bases, leaving 15 bases between the germline ends. Germline CDR1 reads SSHAT; CDR2 reads FNYEAQ (reference sequence). The CDR3 covers 15 residues. CDR3 nucleotides: TGTGCCAGCAGCTTATTACAGGGGAGGTCCGAGACCCAGTACTTC. Its protein is CASSLLQGRSETQYF. The entire variable domain, with the rest obtained from reference TRBV7-7 and TRBJ2-5, is as follows: GAGVSQSPRYKVTKRGQDVTLRCDPISSHATLYWYQQALGQGPEFLTYFNYEAQPDKSGLPSDRFSAERPEGSISTLTIQRTEQRDSAMYRCASSLLQGRSETQYFGPGTRLLVL.